These 21 T cell receptor beta chains share one sample of origin, sequenced in a study of pediatric ulcerative colitis. TCRdb's table, derived via immunoSEQ multiplex PCR, lists solely in-frame clones and lacks some. The top ten clones hold approximately 3.4% of a sample with around 61,000 clones, approximately 87% of them seen once. The specimen was blood. Receptors were obtained from a boy aged 10-17 years with severe ulcerative colitis.

V and J are TRBV6-5 and TRBJ1-2; possibly TRBD1 for D (5 bases). Germline assignment: CDR1 MNHEY and CDR2 SVGAGI. The CDR3 is 15 amino acids. V dropped 9 bases and J dropped 0 bases, with 17 bases sitting between them. CDR3 region: CARLRGRDANYGYTF. DNA for the CDR3: TGTGCCAGACTGCGGGGCAGGGACGCTAACTATGGCTACACCTTC.

The CDR3 is CASSFGGFSPNTEAFF. CDR3 DNA sequence: TGTGCCAGCAGCTTTGGAGGCTTCAGCCCGAACACTGAAGCTTTCTTT. The chain has TRBV5-4 and TRBJ1-1; D not resolved. The V end lost 2 bases, the J end lost 1 base, and 15 bases lay between the germline ends. The CDR3 consists of 16 residues. Germline V gene data show CDR1 as SGHNT and CDR2 as YYREEE (reference sequence).

The table lists this clone with a count of one. The chain carries TRBV6-6 and TRBJ2-2; the D is unclear. The CDR3 loop spans 14 amino acids. The germline V gene has CDR1 MNHNY and CDR2 SVGAGI (reference sequence). Between the trimmed V and J ends, which lost 2 bases and 1 base, there was a span of 5 bases. This chain's CDR3 is CASSYVRNTGELFF. The CDR3 nucleotides read TGTGCCAGCAGTTACGTCCGGAACACCGGGGAGCTGTTTTTT.

The chain's CDR3 is CASSPSGASGRGGTDTQYF. In DNA, the CDR3 is TGCGCCAGCAGTCCCTCGGGGGCTAGCGGGAGAGGGGGCACAGATACGCAGTATTTT. The chain couples TRBV5-1 to TRBJ2-3; 10 nucleotides match TRBD2. V lost 5 bases to trimming and J lost 1 base; unmatched junction nucleotides: 16. The V gene's germline CDR1 is SGHRS and CDR2 YFSETQ. The CDR3 runs 19 residues. Variable domain in full (rest from reference TRBV5-1 and TRBJ2-3): KAGVTQTPRYLIKTRGQQVTLSCSPISGHRSVSWYQQTPGQGLQFLFEYFSETQRNKGNFPGRFSGRQFSNSRSEMNVSTLELGDSALYLCASSPSGASGRGGTDTQYFGPGTRLTVL.

The V and J genes are TRBV5-1 and TRBJ2-7; possible D gene TRBD1, 6 bases. The germline V gene encodes CDR1 SGHRS and CDR2 YFSETQ. Trimming cost V 0 bases and J 5 bases, with 12 bases left between them. CDR3 size: 14 residues. CDR3 bases: TGCGCCAGCAGCTTGGGGGCAGGGGCGGACGAGCAGTACTTC. It is translated as CASSLGAGADEQYF.

This clone was seen only once. This chain joins TRBV27 and TRBJ1-5, with TRBD1 as a possible D gene (5 bases). V was shortened by 4 bases and J by 6 bases, with 16 bases between the two germline ends. The CDR3 runs to 15 residues. Germline V gene data show CDR1 as MNHEY and CDR2 as SMNVEV (reference sequence). CDR3 in DNA: TGTGCCAGCAGTTCCTCGGGGCAGGGAAGTCAGCCCCAGCATTTT. It translates to CASSSSGQGSQPQHF.

J is TRBJ2-1 and V is TRBV27, with D uncertain. The ends were cut back, 6 bases at V and 4 bases at J, with 4 bases in the middle. In germline, CDR1 is MNHEY, CDR2 SMNVEV (reference sequence). This CDR3 has 11 residues. The CDR3 loop is CASSRYNEQFF. In nucleotides, the CDR3 is TGTGCCAGCAGCCGGTACAATGAGCAGTTCTTC.

The rearrangement links TRBV11-1 to TRBJ2-2; 9 bases are shared with TRBD1. Germline CDR1 is SGHAT and CDR2 is FQDESV (reference sequence). J was trimmed by 5 bases and V by 4 bases; bases with no gene match: 8. CDR3 length equals 16 residues. The CDR3 reads CASSSATGTGTGELFF. The DNA of the CDR3 is TGTGCCAGCAGCTCGGCGACCGGGACAGGGACCGGGGAGCTGTTTTTT.

The sample holds one count of this clone. The chain links TRBV29-1 to TRBJ1-1, with 11 bases matching TRBD1. Per the germline V gene, CDR1 is SQVTM and CDR2 is ANQGSEA. The CDR3 totals 16 residues. With 6 bases clipped from V and 5 bases from J, the junction kept 14 bases outside the gene matches. The CDR3 DNA reads TGCAGCGTGTTGCCGGGACAGGGGGAAACCCCAACTGAAGCTTTCTTT. Amino acid sequence: CSVLPGQGETPTEAFF. The full variable domain, completed using reference TRBV29-1 and TRBJ1-1, is SAVISQKPSRDICQRGTSLTIQCQVDSQVTMMFWYRQQPGQSLTLIATANQGSEATYESGFVIDKFPISRPNLTFSTLTVSNMSPEDSSIYLCSVLPGQGETPTEAFFGQGTRLTVV.

This chain uses TRBV7-2 with TRBJ2-4; D remains unclear. Germline V gene sequence: CDR1 SGHTA, CDR2 FQGNSA. This CDR3 has 15 residues. The V and J ends lost 0 bases and 7 bases respectively, with 13 bases between them. CDR3 protein: CASSLAANSVNIQYF. In DNA form, the CDR3 reads TGTGCCAGCAGCTTAGCGGCCAATTCTGTGAACATTCAGTACTTC.

V usage is TRBV4-1 and J usage is TRBJ2-3, with D unresolved. The CDR3 length is 15 residues. Per germline, CDR1 MGHRA and CDR2 YSYEKL. Deletions cut 4 bases from V and 6 bases from J, with 17 bases between. CDR3: CASSLGTRSVDTQYF. CDR3 nucleotide sequence: TGCGCCAGCAGCCTAGGAACCAGGAGTGTCGATACGCAGTATTTT.

The rearrangement links TRBV7-2 to TRBJ2-7; D unresolved. V lost 2 bases, J lost 3 bases, and 14 bases lay in between. Germline V gene lookup returns CDR1 SGHTA and CDR2 FQGNSA. This CDR3 is 15 amino acids long. Here the CDR3 DNA reads TGTGCCAGCAGCTTATCTTCCGGGCTCATCTACGAGCAGTACTTC. As protein: CASSLSSGLIYEQYF.

Notes on this clone: This same CDR3 is encoded by further DNA sequences in the sample. J is TRBJ1-1 and V is TRBV5-1; no clear D gene. The CDR3 sequence is 12 residues long. Trimming left V 0 bases short and J 3 bases short, with 3 bases between. Germline lookup yields CDR1 SGHRS and CDR2 YFSETQ. This chain's CDR3 is CASSLGDTEAFF. CDR3 DNA: TGCGCCAGCAGCTTGGGCGACACTGAAGCTTTCTTT.

The chain combines TRBV4-2 with TRBJ1-3, with TRBD1 as a possible D gene (5 bases). Germline assignment: CDR1 LGHNA and CDR2 YNFKEQ. The CDR3 has 16 amino acids. The V gene lost 5 bases and the J gene lost 3 bases, with 17 bases spanning the gap. CDR3 DNA sequence: TGTGCCAGCAGCTTTACATCAGGGAGGGGTGGAAACACCATATATTTT. Amino acid sequence: CASSFTSGRGGNTIYF.

The rearrangement links TRBV18 to TRBJ2-7; TRBD2 agrees at 11 bases. Germline trimming cut 3 bases from V and 0 bases from J; bases unmatched to any gene: 1. The germline CDR1 and CDR2 sequences are KGHSH and LQKENI. CDR3 length equals 15 residues. The CDR3 loop is CASSPSGRASYEQYF. The CDR3 region has the DNA TGTGCCAGCTCACCTAGCGGGAGGGCCTCCTACGAGCAGTACTTC.

The genes are TRBV27 and TRBJ2-4; weak D call: TRBD2 (6 bases). The V end lost 5 bases, the J end lost 4 bases, and 12 bases lay between the germline ends. The CDR3 contains 14 residues. In germline, CDR1 is MNHEY, CDR2 SMNVEV (reference sequence). In nucleotides, the CDR3 is TGTGCCAGCAGTCCATTGGGACTTAAAAACATTCAGTACTTC. This encodes CASSPLGLKNIQYF.

The chain uses TRBV13 and TRBJ2-7; no definite D call. CDR1 and CDR2 from the germline V gene are PRHDT and FYEKMQ (reference sequence). This CDR3 comprises 11 residues. V was trimmed by 2 bases and J by 5 bases, leaving 4 bases between them. As DNA, the CDR3 is TGTGCCAGCAGCTTAAGAGACGAGCAGTACTTC. Its translation is CASSLRDEQYF.

Only one count was recorded for this clone. This rearrangement joins TRBV2 to TRBJ1-2, with TRBD1 matching 8 bases. The CDR3 totals 17 residues. Trimming cost V 5 bases and J 3 bases; bases outside gene matches: 14. Germline assignment: CDR1 SNHLY and CDR2 FYNNEI. CDR3 in DNA: TGTGCCAGCAGTTACACCAGGGGACAGGAGAAGTACTATGGCTACACCTTC. It is translated as CASSYTRGQEKYYGYTF.

A few counts support this clone. This chain joins TRBV9 and TRBJ2-1; 10 bases line up with TRBD2. CDR1 SGDLS and CDR2 YYNGEE come from the germline V gene. V shed 0 bases, J shed 7 bases, and the junction held 4 bases outside the gene matches. The CDR3 is 15 amino acids. CDR3 DNA sequence: TGTGCCAGCAGCGTAGAGATAGCGGGAGGTAATGAGCAGTTCTTC. Encoded protein: CASSVEIAGGNEQFF.

A note on this clone: At one boundary the junction diverges from the germline segment, which might be a read error. The rearrangement joins TRBV11-3 to TRBJ2-5; 7 positions agree with TRBD1. From germline, CDR1 is SGHNT and CDR2 YENEEA. This CDR3 has 13 residues. The CDR3 sequence is CAGSPDREETQYF. The CDR3 nucleotides read TGTGCCGGCAGCCCCGACAGGGAAGAGACCCAGTACTTC.

The chain combines TRBV10-3 with TRBJ2-3, with TRBD2 matching over 13 bases. In germline, CDR1 is ENHRY, CDR2 SYGVKD. CDR3 length: 16 amino acids. The V gene end was trimmed by 6 bases and the J gene end by 1 base; junction bases not matched to a gene: 4. In DNA form, the CDR3 reads TGTGCCATCAGAATAGGACTAGCGGGAGGCACAGATACGCAGTATTTT. This codes for CAIRIGLAGGTDTQYF.